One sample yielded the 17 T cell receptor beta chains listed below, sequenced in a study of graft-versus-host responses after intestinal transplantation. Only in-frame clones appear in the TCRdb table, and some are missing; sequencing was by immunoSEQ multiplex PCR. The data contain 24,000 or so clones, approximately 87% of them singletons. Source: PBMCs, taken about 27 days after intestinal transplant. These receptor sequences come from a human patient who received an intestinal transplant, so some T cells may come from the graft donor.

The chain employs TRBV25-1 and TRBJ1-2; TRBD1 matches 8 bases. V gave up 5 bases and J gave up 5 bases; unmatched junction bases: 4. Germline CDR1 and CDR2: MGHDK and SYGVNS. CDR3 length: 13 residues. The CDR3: CASSLTGDYGYTF. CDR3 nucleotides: TGTGCCAGCAGTTTGACAGGGGATTATGGCTACACCTTC.

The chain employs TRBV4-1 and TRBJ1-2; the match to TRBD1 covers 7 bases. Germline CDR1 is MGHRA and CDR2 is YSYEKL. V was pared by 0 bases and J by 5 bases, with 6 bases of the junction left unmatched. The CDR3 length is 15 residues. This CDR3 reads CASSQERTGIYGYTF. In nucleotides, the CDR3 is TGCGCCAGCAGCCAAGAGCGGACAGGAATATATGGCTACACCTTC.

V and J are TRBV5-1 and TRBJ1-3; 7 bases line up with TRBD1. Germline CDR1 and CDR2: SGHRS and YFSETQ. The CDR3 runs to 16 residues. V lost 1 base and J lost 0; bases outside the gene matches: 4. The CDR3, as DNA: TGCGCCAGCAGCTTGAAAGGGGGCTCCTCTGGAAACACCATATATTTT. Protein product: CASSLKGGSSGNTIYF.

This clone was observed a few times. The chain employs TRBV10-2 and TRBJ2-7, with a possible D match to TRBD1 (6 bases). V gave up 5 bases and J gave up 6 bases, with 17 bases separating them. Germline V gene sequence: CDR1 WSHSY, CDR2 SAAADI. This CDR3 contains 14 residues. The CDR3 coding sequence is TGCGCCAGCAGTCGATATGTGGGGGCAGGCGAGCAGTACTTC. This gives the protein CASSRYVGAGEQYF.

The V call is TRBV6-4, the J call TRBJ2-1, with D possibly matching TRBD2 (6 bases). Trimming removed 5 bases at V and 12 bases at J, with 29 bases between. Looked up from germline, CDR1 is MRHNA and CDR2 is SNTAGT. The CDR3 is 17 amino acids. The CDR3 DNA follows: TGTGCCAGCAGTCACCCGGTCCCCCGGGGGTTCCCCCTAGGGCAGTTCTTC. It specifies CASSHPVPRGFPLGQFF.

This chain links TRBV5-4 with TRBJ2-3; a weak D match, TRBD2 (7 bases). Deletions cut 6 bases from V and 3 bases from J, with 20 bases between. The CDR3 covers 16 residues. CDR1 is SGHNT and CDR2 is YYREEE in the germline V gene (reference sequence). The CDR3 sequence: CASIDRRGGVTDTQYF. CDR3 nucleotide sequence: TGTGCCAGCATCGATAGGAGGGGGGGTGTAACAGATACGCAGTATTTT.

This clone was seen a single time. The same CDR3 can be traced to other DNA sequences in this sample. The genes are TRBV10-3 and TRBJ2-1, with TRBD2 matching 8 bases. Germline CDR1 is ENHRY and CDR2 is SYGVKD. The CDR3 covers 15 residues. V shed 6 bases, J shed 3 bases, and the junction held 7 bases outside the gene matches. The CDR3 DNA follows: TGTGCCATCAGCCCCGGGGGGGCGAACTACAATGAGCAGTTCTTC. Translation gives CAISPGGANYNEQFF.

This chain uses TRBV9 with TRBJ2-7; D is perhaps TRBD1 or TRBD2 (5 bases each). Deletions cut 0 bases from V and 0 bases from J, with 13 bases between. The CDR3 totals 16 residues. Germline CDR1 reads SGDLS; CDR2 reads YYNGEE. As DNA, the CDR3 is TGTGCCAGCAGCGTAGGAGGGTGGGGGAGCTCCTACGAGCAGTACTTC. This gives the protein CASSVGGWGSSYEQYF.

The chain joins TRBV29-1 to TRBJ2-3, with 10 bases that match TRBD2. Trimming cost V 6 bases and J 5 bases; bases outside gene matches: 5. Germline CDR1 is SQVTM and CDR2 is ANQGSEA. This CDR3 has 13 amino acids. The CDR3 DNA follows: TGCAGCGTACCGGGACTAGCGCAAGATACGCAGTATTTT. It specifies CSVPGLAQDTQYF.

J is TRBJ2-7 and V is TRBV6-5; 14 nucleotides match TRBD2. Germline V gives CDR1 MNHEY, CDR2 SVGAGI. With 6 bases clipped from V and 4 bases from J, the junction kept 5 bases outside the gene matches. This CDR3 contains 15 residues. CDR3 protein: CASRRLAGGLYEQYF. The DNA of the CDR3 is TGTGCCAGCAGGCGACTAGCGGGAGGGCTTTACGAGCAGTACTTC.

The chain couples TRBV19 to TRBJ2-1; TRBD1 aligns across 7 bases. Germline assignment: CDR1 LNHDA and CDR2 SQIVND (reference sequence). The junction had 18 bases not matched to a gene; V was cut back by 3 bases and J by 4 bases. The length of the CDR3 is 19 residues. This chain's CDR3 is CASSIVLTQTGFSYNEQFF. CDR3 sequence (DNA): TGTGCCAGTAGTATCGTCCTCACCCAGACAGGGTTCTCTTACAATGAGCAGTTCTTC.

The CDR3 DNA reads as TGTGCCACCAGCAGAGTCCTGGGACCCAGGCAAGAGACCCAGTACTTC. This sequence encodes CATSRVLGPRQETQYF. The chain joins TRBV15 to TRBJ2-5; either TRBD1 or TRBD2 may fit D (5 bases each). Germline CDR1 LNHNV, CDR2 YYDKDF (reference sequence). The CDR3 is made up of 16 amino acids. The germline V and J ends were trimmed by 1 base and 2 bases, with 14 bases remaining between them.

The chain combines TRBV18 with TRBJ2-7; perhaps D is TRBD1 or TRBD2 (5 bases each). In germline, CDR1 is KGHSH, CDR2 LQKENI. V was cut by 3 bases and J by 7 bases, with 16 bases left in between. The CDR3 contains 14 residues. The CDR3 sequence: CASSPGRPPSEQYF. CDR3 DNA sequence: TGTGCCAGCTCACCGGGACGTCCCCCTAGTGAGCAGTACTTC.

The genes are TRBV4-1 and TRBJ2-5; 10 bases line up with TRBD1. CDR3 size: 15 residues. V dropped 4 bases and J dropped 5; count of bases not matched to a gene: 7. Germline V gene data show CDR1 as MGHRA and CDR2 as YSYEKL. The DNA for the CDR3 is TGCGCCAGCAGCCCGCCGACAGGGGGCACGGAGACCCAGTACTTC. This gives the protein CASSPPTGGTETQYF.

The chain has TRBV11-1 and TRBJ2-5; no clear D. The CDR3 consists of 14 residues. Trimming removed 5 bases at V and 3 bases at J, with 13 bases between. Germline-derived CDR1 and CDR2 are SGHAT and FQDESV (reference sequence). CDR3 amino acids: CASSRILAEETQYF. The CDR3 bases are TGTGCCAGCAGCCGAATCCTCGCTGAAGAGACCCAGTACTTC.

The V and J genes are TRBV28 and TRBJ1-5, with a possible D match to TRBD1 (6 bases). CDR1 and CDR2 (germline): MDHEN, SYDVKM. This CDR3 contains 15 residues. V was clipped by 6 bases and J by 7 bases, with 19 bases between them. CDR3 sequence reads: CASRTVRGSGQPQHF. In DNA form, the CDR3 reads TGTGCCAGCAGAACTGTGAGGGGGTCAGGGCAGCCCCAGCATTTT.

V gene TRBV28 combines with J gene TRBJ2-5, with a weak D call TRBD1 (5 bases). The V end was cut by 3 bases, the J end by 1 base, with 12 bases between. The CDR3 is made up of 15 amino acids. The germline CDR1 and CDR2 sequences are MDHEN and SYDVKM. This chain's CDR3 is CASSFPPDTQETQYF. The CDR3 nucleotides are TGTGCCAGCAGTTTCCCCCCGGACACCCAAGAGACCCAGTACTTC.